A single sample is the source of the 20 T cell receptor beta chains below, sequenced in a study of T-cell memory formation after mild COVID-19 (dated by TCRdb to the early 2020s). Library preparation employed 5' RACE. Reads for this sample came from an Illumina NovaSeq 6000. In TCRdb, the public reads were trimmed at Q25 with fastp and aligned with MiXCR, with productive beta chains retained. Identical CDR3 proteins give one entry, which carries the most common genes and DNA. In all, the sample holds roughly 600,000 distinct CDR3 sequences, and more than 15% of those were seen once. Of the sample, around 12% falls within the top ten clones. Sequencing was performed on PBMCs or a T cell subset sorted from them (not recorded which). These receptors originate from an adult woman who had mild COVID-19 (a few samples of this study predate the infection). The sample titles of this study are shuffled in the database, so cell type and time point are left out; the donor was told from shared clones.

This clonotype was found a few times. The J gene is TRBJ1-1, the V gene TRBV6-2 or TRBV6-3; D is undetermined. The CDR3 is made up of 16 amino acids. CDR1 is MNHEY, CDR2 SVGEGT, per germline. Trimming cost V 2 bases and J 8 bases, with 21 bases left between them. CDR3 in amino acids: CASSYPGQAKDTEAFF. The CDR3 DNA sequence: TGTGCCAGCAGTTACCCCGGGCAGGCCAAGGATACGGAAGCTTTCTTT.

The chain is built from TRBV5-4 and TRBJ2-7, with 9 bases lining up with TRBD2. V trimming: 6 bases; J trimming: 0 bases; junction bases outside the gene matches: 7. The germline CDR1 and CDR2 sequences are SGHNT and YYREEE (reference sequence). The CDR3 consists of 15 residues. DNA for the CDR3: TGTGCCAGCACACCGACTAGCGGTGACTCCTACGAGCAGTACTTC. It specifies CASTPTSGDSYEQYF. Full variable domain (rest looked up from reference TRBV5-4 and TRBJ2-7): ETGVTQSPTHLIKTRGQQVTLRCSSQSGHNTVSWYQQALGQGPQFIFQYYREEENGRGNFPPRFSGLQFPNYSSELNVNALELDDSALYLCASTPTSGDSYEQYFGPGTRLTVT.

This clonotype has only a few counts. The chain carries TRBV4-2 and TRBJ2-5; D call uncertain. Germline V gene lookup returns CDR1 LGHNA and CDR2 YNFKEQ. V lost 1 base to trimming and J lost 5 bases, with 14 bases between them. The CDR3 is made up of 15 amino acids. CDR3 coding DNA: TGTGCCAGCAGCCAAGGGAACCTCTTCTGGGAGACCCAGTACTTC. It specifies CASSQGNLFWETQYF.

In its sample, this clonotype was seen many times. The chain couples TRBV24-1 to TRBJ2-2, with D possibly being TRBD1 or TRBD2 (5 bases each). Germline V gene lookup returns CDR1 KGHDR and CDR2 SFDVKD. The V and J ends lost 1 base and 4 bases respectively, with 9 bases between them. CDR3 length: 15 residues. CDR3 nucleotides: TGTGCCACCAGTGATTTTGGGGGTTCCACCGGGGAGCTGTTTTTT. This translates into CATSDFGGSTGELFF.

The CDR3 protein is CASRGEGLTDTQYF. The CDR3, as DNA: TGTGCCAGCCGGGGGGAGGGATTAACAGATACGCAGTATTTT. V gene TRBV6-5 combines with J gene TRBJ2-3; 7 bases fit TRBD2. Germline CDR1 MNHEY, CDR2 SVGAGI. The trim removed 8 bases at V and 3 bases at J, leaving 8 bases unmatched. The CDR3 spans 14 residues.

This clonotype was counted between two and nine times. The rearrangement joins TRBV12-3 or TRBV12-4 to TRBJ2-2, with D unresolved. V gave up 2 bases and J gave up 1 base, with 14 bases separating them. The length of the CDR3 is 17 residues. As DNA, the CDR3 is TGTGCCAGCAGTTTAAGGATGAGTAAGCGGAACACCGGGGAGCTGTTTTTT. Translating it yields CASSLRMSKRNTGELFF.

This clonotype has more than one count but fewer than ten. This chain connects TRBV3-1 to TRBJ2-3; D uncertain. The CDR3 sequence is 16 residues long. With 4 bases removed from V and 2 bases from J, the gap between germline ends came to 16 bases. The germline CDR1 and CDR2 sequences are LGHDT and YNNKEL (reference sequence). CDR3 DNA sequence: TGTGCCAGCAGCCCCTGGTTCGGATCGGACACAGATACGCAGTATTTT. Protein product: CASSPWFGSDTDTQYF.

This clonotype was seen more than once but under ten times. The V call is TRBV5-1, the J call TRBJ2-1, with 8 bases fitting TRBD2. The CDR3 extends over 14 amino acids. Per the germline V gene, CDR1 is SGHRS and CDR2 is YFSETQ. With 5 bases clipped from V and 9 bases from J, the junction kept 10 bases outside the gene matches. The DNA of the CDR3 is TGCGCCAGCAGGCTTACCGGGGGGGCAGGTGAGCAGTTCTTC. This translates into CASRLTGGAGEQFF.

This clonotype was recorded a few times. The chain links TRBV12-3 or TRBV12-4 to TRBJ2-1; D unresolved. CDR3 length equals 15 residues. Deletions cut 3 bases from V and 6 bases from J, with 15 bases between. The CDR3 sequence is CASSFGRSGSNEQFF. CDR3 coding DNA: TGTGCCAGCAGTTTTGGGCGCTCTGGCTCCAATGAGCAGTTCTTC.

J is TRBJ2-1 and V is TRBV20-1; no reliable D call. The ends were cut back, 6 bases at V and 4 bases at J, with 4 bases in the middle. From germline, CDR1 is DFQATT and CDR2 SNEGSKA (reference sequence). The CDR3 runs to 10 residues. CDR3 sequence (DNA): TGCAGTGCATATTACAATGAGCAGTTCTTC. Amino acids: CSAYYNEQFF.

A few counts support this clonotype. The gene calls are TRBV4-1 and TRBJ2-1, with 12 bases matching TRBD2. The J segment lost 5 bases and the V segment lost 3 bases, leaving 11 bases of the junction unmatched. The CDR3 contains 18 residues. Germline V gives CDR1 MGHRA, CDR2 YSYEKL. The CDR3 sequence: CASSQGSHRTSGDNEQFF. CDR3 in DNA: TGCGCCAGCAGCCAGGGGTCCCATAGGACTAGCGGGGACAATGAGCAGTTCTTC.

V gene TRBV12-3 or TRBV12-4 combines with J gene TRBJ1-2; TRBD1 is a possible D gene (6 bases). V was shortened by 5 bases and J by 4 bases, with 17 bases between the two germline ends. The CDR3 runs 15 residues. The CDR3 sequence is CASSRDFRDIYGYTF. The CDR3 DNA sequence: TGTGCCAGCAGTCGAGATTTCCGGGACATCTATGGCTACACCTTC.

This CDR3 reads CASSRRLGGGANTGELFF. CDR3 bases: TGTGCCAGCTCCAGAAGATTAGGGGGCGGCGCGAACACCGGGGAGCTGTTTTTT. The genes are TRBV6-5 and TRBJ2-2, with TRBD1 identical over 7 bases. Looked up from germline, CDR1 is MNHEY and CDR2 is SVGAGI. The CDR3 is made up of 18 amino acids. With V trimmed by 8 bases and J by 0 bases, 15 bases remained unmatched.

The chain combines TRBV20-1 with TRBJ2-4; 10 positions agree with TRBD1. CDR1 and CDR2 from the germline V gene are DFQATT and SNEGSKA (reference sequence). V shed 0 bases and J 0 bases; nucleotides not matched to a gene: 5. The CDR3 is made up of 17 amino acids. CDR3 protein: CSAREGQGYLAKNIQYF. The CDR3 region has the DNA TGCAGTGCTAGAGAGGGACAGGGGTATTTAGCCAAAAACATTCAGTACTTC.

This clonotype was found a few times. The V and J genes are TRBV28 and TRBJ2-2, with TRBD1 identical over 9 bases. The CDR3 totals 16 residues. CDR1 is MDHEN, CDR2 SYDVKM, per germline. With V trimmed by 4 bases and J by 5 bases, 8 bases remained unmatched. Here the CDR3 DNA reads TGTGCCAGCAGTTCTCATGCTGGGACAGGGACCGGGGAGCTGTTTTTT. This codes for CASSSHAGTGTGELFF.

CDR3 nucleotides: TGTGCCAGGGGGTCGCTAGGGGGCTCTAGCACAGATACGCAGTATTTT. Its protein is CARGSLGGSSTDTQYF. The chain carries TRBV6-1 and TRBJ2-3, with 7 nucleotides matching TRBD1. V shed 9 bases, J shed 0 bases, and the junction held 12 bases outside the gene matches. Germline V lookup: CDR1 MNHNS, CDR2 SASEGT. There are 16 residues in the CDR3.

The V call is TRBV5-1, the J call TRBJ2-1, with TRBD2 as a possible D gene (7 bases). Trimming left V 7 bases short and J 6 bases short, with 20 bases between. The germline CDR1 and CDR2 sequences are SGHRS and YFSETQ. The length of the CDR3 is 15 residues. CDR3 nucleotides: TGCGCCAGCCAAGCCTCCGGGGGGCTCGGCAATGAGCAGTTCTTC. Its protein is CASQASGGLGNEQFF.

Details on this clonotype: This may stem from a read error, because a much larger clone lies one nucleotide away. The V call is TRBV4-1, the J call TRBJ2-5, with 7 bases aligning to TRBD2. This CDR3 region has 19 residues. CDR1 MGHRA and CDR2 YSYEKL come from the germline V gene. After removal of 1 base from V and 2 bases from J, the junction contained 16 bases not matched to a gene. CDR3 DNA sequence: TGCGCCAGCAGCCAAGTCTTCGGTGGCCTGGGGGGGGGACAAGAGACCCAGTACTTC. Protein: CASSQVFGGLGGGQETQYF.

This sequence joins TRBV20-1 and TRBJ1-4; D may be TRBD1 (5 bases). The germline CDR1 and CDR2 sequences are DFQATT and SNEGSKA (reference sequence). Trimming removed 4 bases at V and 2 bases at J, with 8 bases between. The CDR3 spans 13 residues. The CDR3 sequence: CSANPGTNEKLFF. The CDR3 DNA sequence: TGCAGTGCTAATCCAGGGACTAATGAAAAACTGTTTTTT.

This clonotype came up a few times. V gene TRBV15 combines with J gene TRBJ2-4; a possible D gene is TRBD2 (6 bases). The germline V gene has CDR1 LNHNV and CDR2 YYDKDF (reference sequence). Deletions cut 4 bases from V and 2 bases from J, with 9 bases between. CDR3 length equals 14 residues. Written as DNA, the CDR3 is TGTGCCACCAGCACGGGGGTTCCCAAAAACATTCAGTACTTC. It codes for CATSTGVPKNIQYF.